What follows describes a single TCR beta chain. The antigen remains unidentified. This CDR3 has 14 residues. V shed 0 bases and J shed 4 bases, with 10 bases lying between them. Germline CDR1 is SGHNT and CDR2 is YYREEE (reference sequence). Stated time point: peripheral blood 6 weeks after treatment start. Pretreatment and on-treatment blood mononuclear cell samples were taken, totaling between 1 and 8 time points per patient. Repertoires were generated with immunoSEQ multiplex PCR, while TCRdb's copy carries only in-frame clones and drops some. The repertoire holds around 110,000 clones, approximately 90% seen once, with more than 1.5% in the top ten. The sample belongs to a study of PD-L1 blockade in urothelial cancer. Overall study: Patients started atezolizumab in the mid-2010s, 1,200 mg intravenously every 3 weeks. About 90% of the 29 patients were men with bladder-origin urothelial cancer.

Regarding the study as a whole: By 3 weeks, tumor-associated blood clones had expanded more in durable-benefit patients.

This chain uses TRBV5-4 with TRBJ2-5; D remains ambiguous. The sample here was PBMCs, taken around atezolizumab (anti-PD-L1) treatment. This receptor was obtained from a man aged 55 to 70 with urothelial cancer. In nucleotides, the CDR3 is TGTGCCAGCAGCTTGGGCAGTTCTCCAGAGACCCAGTACTTC. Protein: CASSLGSSPETQYF.